This T cell receptor (beta chain) stems from a study of human T cells and chemical hapten exposure. Turning to the study itself: DPC 0.01% went on the upper back by patch test, with reading at 6 days. Study conclusions and caveats: Against controls, expanded TCRs gave rise to significantly more large CDR3 similarity clusters. Patch test scores rose with PT1 expanded TCR counts, a positive correlation.

TCRdb re-derived calls from the RACE reads in MiXCR, one entry per CDR3 protein. This sample has over 300,000 distinct CDR3 sequences, with more than 4.5% found just once. As for time point: pre-sensitization, week 0. Treatment described: therapeutic diphenylcyclopropenone sensitization with weekly scalp DPC. Prior to application of each patch test, blood was drawn. The sample holds many counts of this clonotype. As yet, its antigen is unknown. The V and J ends lost 4 bases and 7 bases respectively, with 13 bases between them. Germline CDR1 reads LGHDT; CDR2 reads YNNKEL (reference sequence). The CDR3 is 14 residues long.

The receptor was isolated from a woman in her fifties or sixties with alopecia areata. Some clones in this sample may be carry-over from other donors' samples. The chain links TRBV3-1 to TRBJ2-2, with D perhaps matching TRBD1 (5 bases). The specimen was whole blood, collected in connection with sensitization to the hapten diphenylcyclopropenone (DPC). The CDR3: CASSLRGQYGELFF. The CDR3 DNA is TGTGCCAGCAGCCTCCGAGGACAATACGGGGAGCTGTTTTTT.